This record covers a single TCR beta chain. These data are taken from a study of blood T cell repertoires in COVID-19. Study summary: Sample material is recorded as cDNA or gDNA derived from T cells, B-cell-depleted T cells, or PBMCs.

Germline V gene sequence: CDR1 LGHNA, CDR2 YSLEER. CDR3 length equals 12 residues. V was shortened by 4 bases and J by 6 bases, with 4 bases between the two germline ends. Sequencing was performed with immunoSEQ multiplex PCR; in TCRdb, only in-frame clones are kept and a portion is missing. The sample lists 410,000 or so clones, around nine tenths seen once, with around 1.5% in the top ten. Input material: peripheral blood. The sequence derives from a middle-aged woman with COVID-19, enrolled during active disease. V is TRBV4-3 and J is TRBJ1-6; no reliable D call. The CDR3 nucleotides are TGCGCCAGCAGCCTATCTAATTCACCCCTCCACTTT. Protein: CASSLSNSPLHF.